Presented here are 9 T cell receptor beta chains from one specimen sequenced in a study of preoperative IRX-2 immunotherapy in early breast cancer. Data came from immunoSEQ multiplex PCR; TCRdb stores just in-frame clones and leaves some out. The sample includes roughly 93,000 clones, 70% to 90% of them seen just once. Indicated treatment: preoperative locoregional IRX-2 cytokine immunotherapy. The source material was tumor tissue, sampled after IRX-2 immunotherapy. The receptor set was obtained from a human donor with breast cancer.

As DNA, the CDR3 is TGCGCCAGTGTACAGGGAACCCCCTCTTCGGATGAGCAGTTCTTC. The encoded protein is CASVQGTPSSDEQFF. The rearrangement uses TRBV5-1 and TRBJ2-1, with a possible D match to TRBD1 (6 bases). V was trimmed by 8 bases and J by 8 bases, leaving 23 bases between them. Looked up from germline, CDR1 is SGHRS and CDR2 is YFSETQ. The length of the CDR3 is 15 residues.

The CDR3 protein is CASSYEQGRGNIQYF. In nucleotides, the CDR3 is TGTGCCAGCAGTTACGAACAGGGTAGGGGGAACATTCAGTACTTC. This chain connects TRBV6-8 to TRBJ2-4; a possible D gene is TRBD1 (6 bases). The CDR3 runs 15 residues. The V gene's germline CDR1 is MNHGY and CDR2 SAAAGT. Trimming took off 2 bases at V and 7 bases at J, with 15 bases between the two ends.

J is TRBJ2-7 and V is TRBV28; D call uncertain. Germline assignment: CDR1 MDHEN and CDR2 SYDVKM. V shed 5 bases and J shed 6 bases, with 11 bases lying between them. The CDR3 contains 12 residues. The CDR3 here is CASSTTKGEQYF. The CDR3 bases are TGTGCCAGCAGTACAACCAAGGGCGAGCAGTACTTC.

For the CDR3, the DNA is TGTGCCAGCAGCTTAGTAGGTACAGGCCGAACTGAAGCTTTCTTT. Its translation: CASSLVGTGRTEAFF. The V call is TRBV11-3, the J call TRBJ1-1; perhaps TRBD1 as D (5 bases). From germline, CDR1 is SGHNT and CDR2 YENEEA. V lost 1 base and J 5 bases, leaving 14 bases between the germline ends. This CDR3 spans 15 amino acids.

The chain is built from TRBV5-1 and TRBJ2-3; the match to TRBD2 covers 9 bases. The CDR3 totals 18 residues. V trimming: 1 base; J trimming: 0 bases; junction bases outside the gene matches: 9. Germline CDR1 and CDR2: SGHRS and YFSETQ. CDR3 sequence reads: CASSLTASGALSTDTQYF. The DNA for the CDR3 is TGCGCCAGCAGCTTGACGGCTAGCGGGGCGCTTAGCACAGATACGCAGTATTTT.

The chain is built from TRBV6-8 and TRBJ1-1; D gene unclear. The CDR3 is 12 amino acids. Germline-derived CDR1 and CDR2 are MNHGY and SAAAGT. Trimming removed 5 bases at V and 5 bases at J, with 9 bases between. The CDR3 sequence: CASSPSWTEAFF. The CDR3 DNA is TGTGCCAGCAGTCCGAGTTGGACTGAAGCTTTCTTT.

CDR3 sequence (DNA): TGTGCCAGCAGCTTGCTCCGGGACAGGGCGAACACTGAAGCTTTCTTT. The encoded protein is CASSLLRDRANTEAFF. The genes are TRBV11-3 and TRBJ1-1; 9 nucleotides agree with TRBD1. This CDR3 has 16 residues. CDR1 is SGHNT and CDR2 is YENEEA in the germline V gene. Germline trimming cut 3 bases from V and 1 base from J; bases unmatched to any gene: 6.

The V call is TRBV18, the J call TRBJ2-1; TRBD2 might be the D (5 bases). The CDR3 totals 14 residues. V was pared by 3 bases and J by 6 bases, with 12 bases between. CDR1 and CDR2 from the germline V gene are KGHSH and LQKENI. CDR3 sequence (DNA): TGTGCCAGCTCACCCCAACTAGAATCCAATGAGCAGTTCTTC. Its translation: CASSPQLESNEQFF.

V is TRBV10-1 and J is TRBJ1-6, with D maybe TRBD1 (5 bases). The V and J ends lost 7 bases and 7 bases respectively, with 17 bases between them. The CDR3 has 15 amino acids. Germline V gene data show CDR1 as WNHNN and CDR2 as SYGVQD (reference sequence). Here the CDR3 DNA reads TGCGCCAGCAAATGGGACCCAGGACGGAATTCACCCCTCCACTTT. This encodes CASKWDPGRNSPLHF.